The sequence of this T cell receptor beta chain was determined in a study of control samples from healthy donors and cancer patients. The sample holds one count of this clone. Clones were read by immunoSEQ multiplex PCR, and TCRdb kept only the in-frame ones, dropping some. Of 98,000 or so clones in the sample, 70% to 80% are singletons; the top ten hold about 10%. The ends were cut back, 2 bases at V and 3 bases at J, with 8 bases in the middle. The germline V gene encodes CDR1 GTSNPN and CDR2 SVGIG (reference sequence). The CDR3 is 14 amino acids. The source of this sequence is a woman in her 30s in good health. V usage is TRBV30 and J usage is TRBJ2-6; TRBD1 or TRBD2 may be the D gene (5 bases each). The specimen was blood. The CDR3 loop is CAWSPGRGANVLTF. The CDR3 DNA reads as TGTGCCTGGAGTCCGGGGCGTGGGGCCAACGTCCTGACTTTC.